Described below is a single T cell receptor (beta chain) sequence and its context. Germline V gene data show CDR1 as MDHEN and CDR2 as SYDVKM. CDR3 length: 13 residues. Trimming pared 5 bases from V and 5 bases from J, leaving 11 bases between. Per the study methods: By means of reference gene primer amplification, nucleated cell counts were estimated. Libraries were prepared by immunoSEQ multiplex PCR; TCRdb keeps only in-frame clonotypes and omits some of them. That table supplies the V and J calls and clone size; D and trimming were determined from the DNA. The table lists about 260,000 clones, roughly 85% of them singletons. The sample is drawn from a study of blood T cell repertoires in COVID-19. Across the whole study: Sites across the United States, Italy and Spain contributed samples from acute and convalescent COVID-19. From T cells, B-cell-depleted T cells, or PBMCs came the material, which was cDNA or gDNA.

The sequenced sample was peripheral blood. V is TRBV28 and J is TRBJ2-3; D unclear. This TCR derives from a human donor in a cohort sampled during active COVID-19. CDR3 in amino acids: CASSRRDLDTQYF. CDR3 sequence (DNA): TGTGCCAGCAGTCGGCGAGACTTAGATACGCAGTATTTT.